Sequencing of this T cell receptor (beta chain) was carried out in a study of cytomegalovirus exposure and HLA in healthy donors. Study at large: The 120 or so validation repertoires used a platform that matched the one used for the roughly 650 first-cohort repertoires, as a later analysis reported. General study points: Using the classifier, cytomegalovirus status was reportedly diagnosed with high specificity and sensitivity.

About this clone: Antigen unknown.

Sequenced by immunoSEQ multiplex PCR; TCRdb stores in-frame clones only, minus some. The table shows around 250,000 clones, with roughly 89% occurring only once. This CDR3 contains 15 residues. CDR1 and CDR2 from the germline V gene are MGHRA and YSYEKL. Trimming pared 5 bases from V and 3 bases from J, leaving 16 bases between. The receptor was derived from a woman aged 18-29 years in good health and CMV-seronegative. The chain uses TRBV4-1 and TRBJ1-2, with TRBD1 as a possible D gene (6 bases). Sequenced material: PBMCs. The CDR3 loop reads CASSEGTGTYYGYTF. CDR3 DNA sequence: TGCGCCAGCAGCGAAGGAACCGGGACATACTATGGCTACACCTTC.